Below are 8 T cell receptor beta chains sequenced from a single sample in a study of pediatric ulcerative colitis. During colonoscopy, one to two rectal pinch biopsies were collected. The method was immunoSEQ multiplex PCR; TCRdb's version includes in-frame clones alone and lacks a portion of them. Of some 35,000 clones in the sample, about three quarters were seen once. Sequences were obtained from gut tissue. The receptors originated from a boy aged 5 to 17 with mild ulcerative colitis.

This chain connects TRBV6-1 to TRBJ2-3; TRBD2 matches 12 bases. CDR1 is MNHNS and CDR2 is SASEGT in the germline V gene. CDR3 length: 15 amino acids. J lost 4 bases, V lost 2 bases, and 1 base had no gene match. As DNA, the CDR3 is TGTGCCAGCAGTGAACTAGCGGGGGGGCCAGATACGCAGTATTTT. Protein product: CASSELAGGPDTQYF.

V usage is TRBV11-3 and J usage is TRBJ2-3; possibly TRBD1 for D (6 bases). Germline CDR1 SGHNT, CDR2 YENEEA. The CDR3 contains 17 residues. V dropped 0 bases and J dropped 3 bases, with 16 bases sitting between them. The CDR3 reads CASSLEPRGWVTDTQYF. The CDR3 region has the DNA TGTGCCAGCAGCTTAGAGCCCAGGGGTTGGGTAACAGATACGCAGTATTTT.

V and J are TRBV7-8 and TRBJ1-3; 7 bases match TRBD1. Losses at the gene ends were 3 bases for V and 1 base for J; bases not matched to a gene: 12. Looked up from germline, CDR1 is SGHVS and CDR2 is FQNEAQ. The CDR3 consists of 18 residues. This CDR3 reads CASSFRDQGVVSGNTIYF. The CDR3 region has the DNA TGTGCCAGCAGCTTCCGCGACCAGGGGGTGGTATCTGGAAACACCATATATTTT.

This sequence joins TRBV4-1 and TRBJ2-3, with D possibly matching TRBD2 (5 bases). V was pared by 0 bases and J by 5 bases, with 9 bases between. From germline, CDR1 is MGHRA and CDR2 YSYEKL. There are 14 residues in the CDR3. Written as DNA, the CDR3 is TGCGCCAGCAGCCAAGAGGCGACTATAGATACGCAGTATTTT. Protein: CASSQEATIDTQYF.

The chain employs TRBV6-5 and TRBJ1-4; no definite D call. The V end lost 5 bases, the J end lost 7 bases, and 14 bases lay between the germline ends. CDR1 is MNHEY, CDR2 SVGAGI, per germline. The CDR3 spans 14 residues. CDR3 DNA: TGTGCCAGCAGTCAGACCCCAAAGGGTGAAAAACTGTTTTTT. It codes for CASSQTPKGEKLFF.

On this clone itself: The sample contains more than one DNA sequence encoding this CDR3. The rearrangement uses TRBV10-3 and TRBJ1-5; 9 bases align to TRBD1. This CDR3 spans 14 amino acids. Germline V gene data show CDR1 as ENHRY and CDR2 as SYGVKD. The V gene end was trimmed by 4 bases and the J gene end by 2 bases; junction bases not matched to a gene: 0. The DNA of the CDR3 is TGTGCCATCAGTGGGACAGGGGGCAATCAGCCCCAGCATTTT. This encodes CAISGTGGNQPQHF.

The V call is TRBV5-4, the J call TRBJ1-1; D not certain. Trimming cost V 1 base and J 3 bases, with 7 bases left between them. The CDR3 consists of 13 residues. CDR1 is SGHNT, CDR2 YYREEE, per germline (reference sequence). The CDR3 nucleotides read TGTGCCAGCAGCTTGAGCGGGTACACTGAAGCTTTCTTT. Translating it yields CASSLSGYTEAFF.

This chain links TRBV5-6 with TRBJ2-2; TRBD1 aligns across 7 bases. Germline V gene data show CDR1 as SGHDT and CDR2 as YYEEEE. The CDR3 is 16 amino acids. V was pared by 3 bases and J by 5 bases, with 10 bases of the junction left unmatched. The CDR3 DNA reads TGTGCCAGCAGCTATTCAGGGGGAATTTTAACCGGGGAGCTGTTTTTT. This gives the protein CASSYSGGILTGELFF.